This entry lists 9 T cell receptor beta chains sequenced from one sample in a study of blood T cell repertoires in COVID-19. Sequenced by immunoSEQ multiplex PCR; TCRdb stores in-frame clones only, minus some. The data contain around 100,000 clones, 75% to 90% of them singletons. What was sequenced was peripheral blood. These TCRs come from a human donor in a cohort sampled during active COVID-19.

The chain combines TRBV28 with TRBJ2-3; D may be TRBD1 (6 bases). V was pared by 6 bases and J by 5 bases, with 15 bases between. CDR1 is MDHEN, CDR2 SYDVKM, per germline. The CDR3 has 14 amino acids. The CDR3 reads CASSRGDSVDTQYF. In nucleotides, the CDR3 is TGTGCCAGCAGCAGGGGTGACTCTGTAGATACGCAGTATTTT.

This sequence joins TRBV18 and TRBJ2-1; tentatively, D is TRBD2 (6 bases). CDR1 and CDR2 from the germline V gene are KGHSH and LQKENI. V lost 3 bases and J 14 bases, leaving 17 bases between the germline ends. The CDR3 spans 13 residues. CDR3 region: CASSPREREEKFF. In DNA, the CDR3 is TGTGCCAGCTCACCCCGAGAGAGGGAGGAAAAGTTCTTC.

The CDR3: CASSLRQTQETQYF. The CDR3 coding sequence is TGTGCCAGCAGCCTCCGACAGACCCAAGAGACCCAGTACTTC. V is TRBV7-9 and J is TRBJ2-5; possible D gene TRBD1, 5 bases. V lost 5 bases and J lost 1, with 11 bases in between. The CDR3 is 14 amino acids. The germline CDR1 and CDR2 sequences are SEHNR and FQNEAQ (reference sequence).

This chain connects TRBV5-1 to TRBJ1-1, with 7 bases lining up with TRBD1. The length of the CDR3 is 16 residues. Germline trimming cut 4 bases from V and 1 base from J; bases unmatched to any gene: 10. CDR1 and CDR2 (germline): SGHRS, YFSETQ. The CDR3 reads CASSRTEGARNTEAFF. In DNA, the CDR3 is TGCGCCAGCAGCCGAACCGAGGGGGCCAGGAACACTGAAGCTTTCTTT.

CDR3 protein: CASSPTGLKSYGYTF. CDR3 DNA: TGTGCCAGCAGCCCCACAGGGTTAAAATCCTATGGCTACACCTTC. This chain joins TRBV11-2 and TRBJ1-2; TRBD1 might be the D (6 bases). Trimming left V 5 bases short and J 4 bases short, with 17 bases between. The CDR3 is made up of 15 amino acids. The V gene's germline CDR1 is SGHAT and CDR2 FQNNGV.

This clone came up once. This chain connects TRBV19 to TRBJ2-5; D is possibly TRBD1 (6 bases). V lost 5 bases and J lost 5, with 12 bases in between. This CDR3 has 13 amino acids. The V gene's germline CDR1 is LNHDA and CDR2 SQIVND (reference sequence). This chain's CDR3 is CASSATGSETQYF. The CDR3 nucleotides are TGTGCCAGTAGTGCTACAGGGTCGGAGACCCAGTACTTC.

The chain links TRBV15 to TRBJ2-2; TRBD1 agrees at 10 bases. From germline, CDR1 is LNHNV and CDR2 YYDKDF (reference sequence). The junction had 17 bases not matched to a gene; V was cut back by 0 bases and J by 4 bases. The CDR3 extends over 21 amino acids. DNA of the CDR3: TGTGCCACCAGCAGAGATCCGGCGGGACAGGGGCGGATTTCTAGCACCGGGGAGCTGTTTTTT. Translated, it gives CATSRDPAGQGRISSTGELFF. The complete variable domain, with remaining parts taken from reference TRBV15 and TRBJ2-2, reads DAMVIQNPRYQVTQFGKPVTLSCSQTLNHNVMYWYQQKSSQAPKLLFHYYDKDFNNEADTPDNFQSRRPNTSFCFLDIRSPGLGDTAMYLCATSRDPAGQGRISSTGELFFGEGSRLTVL.

V and J are TRBV9 and TRBJ1-4, with D perhaps TRBD1 (5 bases). V gave up 0 bases and J gave up 8 bases, with 17 bases separating them. The germline gives CDR1 SGDLS, CDR2 YYNGEE. This CDR3 has 16 amino acids. This CDR3 reads CASSVDGGGLREKLFF. CDR3 coding DNA: TGTGCCAGCAGCGTAGATGGTGGGGGACTGAGAGAAAAACTGTTTTTT.

The rearrangement links TRBV12-3 or TRBV12-4 to TRBJ1-1, with D possibly TRBD1 on 5 matching bases. CDR3 length equals 13 residues. Trimming stripped 8 bases from V and 1 base from J, with 11 bases between. The CDR3 coding sequence is TGTGCCAGCGGGTGGGGGGGGAACACTGAAGCTTTCTTT. It translates to CASGWGGNTEAFF.